These T cell receptor beta chains were read from a single sample in a study of blood T cell repertoires in COVID-19. Measured with immunoSEQ multiplex PCR; TCRdb has only the in-frame clones, and not every one. The data contain 190,000 or so clones, 70% to 90% of them seen just once; the ten biggest clones take up around 8%. Sequenced sample: PBMCs or T cells enriched from blood (not recorded which). The receptors come from a young woman who had recovered from COVID-19. The CDR3 runs from the conserved cysteine through the conserved F or W. A D gene is named only where the DNA matches it firmly. Only part of the rows carry a size: once, few, many, or a class if the clone is expanded.

TRBV7-9	-	TRBD1	TRBJ1-1	TGTGCCAGCAGTCGCGACAGGGGCACTGAAGCTTTCTTT	CASSRDRGTEAFF
TRBV5-6	-	TRBD1	TRBJ1-2	TGTGCCAGCAGCGACCCGGGACAGGAGATTAACTATGGCTACACCTTC	CASSDPGQEINYGYTF
TRBV5-6	-	TRBD1	TRBJ1-5	TGTGCCAGCAGCTTGGGGGACAGGGCTTACAATCAGCCCCAGCATTTT	CASSLGDRAYNQPQHF
TRBV18	-	TRBD1	TRBJ1-6	TGTGCCAGCTCACCACAGGGAAACAGGGGAATTTATAATTCACCCCTCCACTTT	CASSPQGNRGIYNSPLHF
TRBV19	-	-	TRBJ1-3	TGTGCCAGTAGCCCCACAGATTCCTCTGGAAACACCATATATTTT	CASSPTDSSGNTIYF
TRBV6-5	-	-	TRBJ2-7	TGTGCCAGCTCGCAGGGGGGTAACTACGAGCAGTACTTC	CASSQGGNYEQYF
TRBV19	-	-	TRBJ1-2	TGTGCCAGTAGTATCTCCTACAGGGATGGCTACACCTTC	CASSISYRDGYTF
TRBV2	-	-	TRBJ1-4	TGTGCCAGCGGCCAGGATCTGAATGAAAAACTGTTTTTT	CASGQDLNEKLFF
TRBV27	-	TRBD1	TRBJ1-1	TGTGCCAGCAGTTTGACAGGGGAGAACACTGAAGCTTTCTTT	CASSLTGENTEAFF
TRBV28	-	TRBD1	TRBJ1-1	TGTGCCAGCAGTACCCTAGGGACAGGGATAAACACTGAAGCTTTCTTT	CASSTLGTGINTEAFF
TRBV5-4	few	TRBD1	TRBJ2-7	TGTGCCAGCAGCTTATCGGGACAGACCTACGAGCAGTACTTC	CASSLSGQTYEQYF
TRBV15	few	TRBD2	TRBJ2-3	TGTGCCACCAGCAGAGAGCGGGGGGGCCAGGATACGCAGTATTTT	CATSRERGGQDTQYF